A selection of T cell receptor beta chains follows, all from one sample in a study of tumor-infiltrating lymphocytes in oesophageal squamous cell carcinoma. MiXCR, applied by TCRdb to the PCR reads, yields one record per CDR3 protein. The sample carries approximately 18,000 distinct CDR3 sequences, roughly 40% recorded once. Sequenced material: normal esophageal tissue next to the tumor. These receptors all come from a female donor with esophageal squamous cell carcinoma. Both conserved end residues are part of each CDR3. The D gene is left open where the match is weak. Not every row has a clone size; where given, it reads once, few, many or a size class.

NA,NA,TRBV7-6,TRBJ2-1,TGTAGCTCAGTCCGGGGGCTATCCTACAATGAGCAGTTCTTC,CSSVRGLSYNEQFF
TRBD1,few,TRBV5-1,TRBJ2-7,TGCGCCAGCAGCTTGCCGGGACAGGGGTACGAGCAGTACTTC,CASSLPGQGYEQYF
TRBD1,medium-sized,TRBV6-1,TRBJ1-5,TGTGCCAGCAGTCGGACAGGATTGAATCAGCCCCAGCATTTT,CASSRTGLNQPQHF
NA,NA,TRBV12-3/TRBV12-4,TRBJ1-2,TGTGCCAGCAGTTTCCAAGACTATGGCTACACCTTC,CASSFQDYGYTF
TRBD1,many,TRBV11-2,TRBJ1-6,TGTGCCAGCAGCTTAGGAACGTACAGGGGGCGCGGGTCCTATAATTCACCCCTCCACTTC,CASSLGTYRGRGSYNSPLHF
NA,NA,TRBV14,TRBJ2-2,TGTGCCAGCAGCCAAAACAGCGACACCGGGGAGCTGTTTTTT,CASSQNSDTGELFF
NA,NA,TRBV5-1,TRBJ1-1,TGCGCCAGCAGCTTGGCCAAGGGGGGCACTGAAGCTTTCTTT,CASSLAKGGTEAFF
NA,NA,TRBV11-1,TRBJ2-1,TGTGCCAGCAGTAGGGGCTCCTACAATGAGCAGTTCTTC,CASSRGSYNEQFF
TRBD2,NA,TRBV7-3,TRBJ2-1,TGTGCCAGCAGCGCCCGACTAGCGGGGCACAATGAGCAGTTCTTC,CASSARLAGHNEQFF
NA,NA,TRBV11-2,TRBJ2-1,TGTGCCAGCAGCTTAGGAGACAGAAGCACAGATACGCAGTTCTTC,CASSLGDRSTDTQFF
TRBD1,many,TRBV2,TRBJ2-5,TGTGCCAGCACAGACAGGGGGGACGAGACCCAGTACTTC,CASTDRGDETQYF
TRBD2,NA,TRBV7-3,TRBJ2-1,TGTGCCAGCAGCTTAGGAAAGGGGACTAACAATGAGCAGTTCTTC,CASSLGKGTNNEQFF
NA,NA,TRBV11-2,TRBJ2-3,TGTGCCAGCAGCCTCACAGATACGCAGTATTTT,CASSLTDTQYF
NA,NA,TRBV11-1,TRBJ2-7,TGTGCCAGCAGCTCCCTCCGGGACTACGAGCAGTACTTC,CASSSLRDYEQYF
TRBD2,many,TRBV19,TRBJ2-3,TGTGCCAGTAGCGGACTAGGGATAGATACGCAGTATTTT,CASSGLGIDTQYF
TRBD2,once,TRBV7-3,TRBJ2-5,TGTGCCAGCAGCTTCGATAGGACTAGACACCAAGAGACCCAGTACTTC,CASSFDRTRHQETQYF
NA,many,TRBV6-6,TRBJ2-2,TGTGCCAGCAGTTACTTCACCCCAAGGAGCACCGGGGAGCTGTTTTTT,CASSYFTPRSTGELFF
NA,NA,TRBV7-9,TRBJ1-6,TGTGCCAGCAGCTCCACGCAGGCTCGGGACGAGCAGTACTTT,CASSSTQARDEQYF
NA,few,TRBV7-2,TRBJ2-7,TGTGCCAGCAGCTTAGGGCCGCGGGCCTACGAGCAGTACTTC,CASSLGPRAYEQYF
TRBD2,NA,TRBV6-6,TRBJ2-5,TGTGCCAGCAGTTACACCCGCGGGGGGGGAGAGACCCAGTACTTC,CASSYTRGGGETQYF
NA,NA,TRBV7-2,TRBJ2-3,TGTGCCAGCAGCTTCGGACTTGCCGGCACAGATACGCAGTATTTT,CASSFGLAGTDTQYF
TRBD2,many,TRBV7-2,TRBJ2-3,TGTGCCAGCAGCTCGAAGCGGGGCAGCACAGATACGCAGTATTTT,CASSSKRGSTDTQYF
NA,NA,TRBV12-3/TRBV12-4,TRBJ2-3,TGTGCCAGCAGCCGACTAGCAGATACGCAGTATTTT,CASSRLADTQYF
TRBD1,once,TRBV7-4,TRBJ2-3,TGTGCCAGCAGCTTAGACCCGGGGACAGGAGCAGATACGCAGTATTTT,CASSLDPGTGADTQYF
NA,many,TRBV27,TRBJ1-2,TGTGCCAGCAGTTTAGCGGCAGGGAGTGGTGGCTACACCTTC,CASSLAAGSGGYTF
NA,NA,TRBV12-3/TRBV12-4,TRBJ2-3,TGTGCCAGCAGTTTCACAGGTCCTAGCACAGATACGCAGTATTTT,CASSFTGPSTDTQYF
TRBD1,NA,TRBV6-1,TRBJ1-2,TGTGCCAGCAGTGTGACAGGGTCGGGGATCTATGGCTACACCTTC,CASSVTGSGIYGYTF
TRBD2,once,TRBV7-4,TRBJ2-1,TGTGCCAGCAGGATTAGCGGGACCCTATCCTACAATGAGCAGTTCTTC,CASRISGTLSYNEQFF
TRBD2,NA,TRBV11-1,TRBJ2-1,TGTGCCAGCAGCTTAGGGGGCGGGAGCAATGAGCAGTTCTTC,CASSLGGGSNEQFF
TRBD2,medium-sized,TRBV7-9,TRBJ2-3,TGTGCCAGCAGCTTAGGACTAGCGGATTTCACAGATACGCAGTATTTT,CASSLGLADFTDTQYF
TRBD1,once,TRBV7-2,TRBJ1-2,TGTGCCAGCAGCTCAGGACAGGGGGCAAGTGGCTACACCTTC,CASSSGQGASGYTF
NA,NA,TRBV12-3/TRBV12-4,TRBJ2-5,TGTGCCAGCTCGGGAGAGACCCAGTACTTC,CASSGETQYF
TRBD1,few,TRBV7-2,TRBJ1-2,TGTGCCAGCAGCTCGCAAACCGGGACAGTTAGGGACTATGGCTACACCTTC,CASSSQTGTVRDYGYTF
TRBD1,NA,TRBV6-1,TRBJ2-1,TGTGCCAGCAGTTATAACCGGGACAGGGTTCCTCTGAATGAGCAGTTCTTC,CASSYNRDRVPLNEQFF
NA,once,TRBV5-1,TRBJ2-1,TGCGCCAGCAGCTCAGACAGCTACAATGAGCAGTTCTTC,CASSSDSYNEQFF
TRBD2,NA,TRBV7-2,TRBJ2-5,TGTGCCAGCAGCTTATTAAGGACGGGAGGAGAGACCCAGTACTTC,CASSLLRTGGETQYF
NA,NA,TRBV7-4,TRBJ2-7,TGTGCCAGCAGCTTATATAGTACAGGGAAAAACGAGCAGTACTTC,CASSLYSTGKNEQYF
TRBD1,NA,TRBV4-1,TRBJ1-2,TGCGCCAGCAGCCAGCTCGGACAGGAAGCTAACTATGGCTACACCTTC,CASSQLGQEANYGYTF
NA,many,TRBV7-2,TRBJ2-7,TGTGCCAGCAGCCCAACGAGGGCCTACGAGCAGTACTTC,CASSPTRAYEQYF
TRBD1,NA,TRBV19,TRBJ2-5,TGTGCCAGTCAACAGCGTGGGACAGTCTCGACCGGGGAAGAGACCCAGTACTTC,CASQQRGTVSTGEETQYF
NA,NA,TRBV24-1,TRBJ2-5,TGTGCCACCAGTGGGAACGCTTACCAAGAGACCCAGTACTTC,CATSGNAYQETQYF
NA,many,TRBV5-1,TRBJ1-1,TGCGCCAGCAGCTTGCGAGAGGGGGGCGGCCGAGGGAACACTGAAGCTTTCTTT,CASSLREGGGRGNTEAFF
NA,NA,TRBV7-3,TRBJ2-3,TGTGCCAGCAGCTCTCCCAACTCGAGGGGACATTTCGCAGATACGCAGTATTTT,CASSSPNSRGHFADTQYF
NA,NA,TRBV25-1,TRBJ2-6,TGTGCCAGCACGAACAGGGCTGGGGCCAACGTCCTGACTTTC,CASTNRAGANVLTF
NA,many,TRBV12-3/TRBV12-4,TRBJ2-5,TGTGCCAGCACCCTAAACGTGGAGACCCAGTACTTC,CASTLNVETQYF
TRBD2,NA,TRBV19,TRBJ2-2,TGTGCCAGTAGTAGAGGCGGGGGTACCAACACCGGGGAGCTGTTTTTT,CASSRGGGTNTGELFF
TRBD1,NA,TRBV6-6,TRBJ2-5,TGTGCCAGCAGTTACTTGGGGACAGGAACTAATGAGCAGTACTTC,CASSYLGTGTNEQYF
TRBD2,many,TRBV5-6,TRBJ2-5,TGTGCCAGCAGCTTGGTAGCGGGGGGGCGAGAGACCCAGTACTTC,CASSLVAGGRETQYF
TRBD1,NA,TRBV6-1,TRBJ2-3,TGTGCCAGCAGGATACAGGGGTCTAGCACAGATACGCAGTATTTT,CASRIQGSSTDTQYF
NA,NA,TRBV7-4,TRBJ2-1,TGTGCCAGCAGCTTATCCCCGAGCGGTCTCTCCTACAATGAGCAGTTCTTC,CASSLSPSGLSYNEQFF
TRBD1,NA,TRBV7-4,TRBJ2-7,TGTGCCAGCAGCTTACAGGGGGCCCACGAGCAGTACTTC,CASSLQGAHEQYF
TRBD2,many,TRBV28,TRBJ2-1,TGTGCCAGCAGTTCTAGCGGGAGAGTTGAGCAGTTCTTC,CASSSSGRVEQFF